These T cell receptor beta chains were read from a single sample in a study of blood T cell repertoires in COVID-19. Libraries were prepared by immunoSEQ multiplex PCR; TCRdb keeps only in-frame clonotypes and omits some of them. The sample records about 130,000 clones, around 88% being singletons. The sequencing input was peripheral blood. The receptors originated from a woman between 45 and 60 years old who had recovered from COVID-19. Each CDR3 is given with its conserved first and last residue. A D gene is named only where the DNA matches it firmly. Clone size, where shown, is once, few, many, or a class for clones that have expanded.

j_call: TRBJ2-1; cdr3_length: 16; d_call: TRBD2; clone_size: -; v_call: TRBV9; cdr3_aa: CASSGGRALSYNEQFF; cdr3_nt: TGTGCCAGCAGCGGTGGGAGGGCCCTGAGCTACAATGAGCAGTTCTTC
j_call: TRBJ2-7; cdr3_length: 14; d_call: -; clone_size: -; v_call: TRBV10-3; cdr3_aa: CAISEIPFGYEQYF; cdr3_nt: TGTGCCATCAGTGAGATCCCGTTCGGGTACGAGCAGTACTTC
j_call: TRBJ2-3; cdr3_length: 15; d_call: TRBD1; clone_size: -; v_call: TRBV7-9; cdr3_aa: CASSLGQGDLGTQYF; cdr3_nt: TGTGCCAGCAGCTTGGGACAGGGGGACTTAGGTACGCAGTATTTT
j_call: TRBJ2-5; cdr3_length: 16; d_call: TRBD2; clone_size: -; v_call: TRBV10-1; cdr3_aa: CASSHGLAGTQETQYF; cdr3_nt: TGCGCCAGCAGCCACGGACTAGCGGGGACTCAAGAGACCCAGTACTTC
j_call: TRBJ1-3; cdr3_length: 16; d_call: TRBD1; clone_size: -; v_call: TRBV5-1; cdr3_aa: CASSLAPGGYGNTIYF; cdr3_nt: TGCGCCAGCAGCTTGGCCCCAGGGGGCTATGGAAACACCATATATTTT
j_call: TRBJ2-5; cdr3_length: 11; d_call: -; clone_size: -; v_call: TRBV20-1; cdr3_aa: CSARDLRTQYF; cdr3_nt: TGCAGTGCTAGAGATTTGAGGACCCAGTACTTC
j_call: TRBJ2-7; cdr3_length: 14; d_call: TRBD1; clone_size: -; v_call: TRBV11-2; cdr3_aa: CASSRTGQNYEQYF; cdr3_nt: TGTGCCAGCAGCCGCACGGGACAGAACTACGAGCAGTACTTC
j_call: TRBJ1-4; cdr3_length: 13; d_call: -; clone_size: -; v_call: TRBV27; cdr3_aa: CASSSQRDEKLFF; cdr3_nt: TGTGCCAGTTCGTCTCAGAGGGATGAAAAACTGTTTTTT
j_call: TRBJ2-7; cdr3_length: 14; d_call: -; clone_size: -; v_call: TRBV9; cdr3_aa: CASSSTGHPYEQYF; cdr3_nt: TGTGCCAGCAGCTCCACGGGACATCCCTACGAGCAGTACTTC
j_call: TRBJ2-1; cdr3_length: 16; d_call: TRBD2; clone_size: once; v_call: TRBV7-8; cdr3_aa: CASSSTGTSGNNEQFF; cdr3_nt: TGTGCCAGCAGCTCAACCGGGACTAGCGGGAACAATGAGCAGTTCTTC
j_call: TRBJ2-4; cdr3_length: 16; d_call: -; clone_size: -; v_call: TRBV18; cdr3_aa: CASSQGQGGAKNIQYF; cdr3_nt: TGTGCCAGCTCACAAGGACAGGGAGGGGCCAAAAACATTCAGTACTTC